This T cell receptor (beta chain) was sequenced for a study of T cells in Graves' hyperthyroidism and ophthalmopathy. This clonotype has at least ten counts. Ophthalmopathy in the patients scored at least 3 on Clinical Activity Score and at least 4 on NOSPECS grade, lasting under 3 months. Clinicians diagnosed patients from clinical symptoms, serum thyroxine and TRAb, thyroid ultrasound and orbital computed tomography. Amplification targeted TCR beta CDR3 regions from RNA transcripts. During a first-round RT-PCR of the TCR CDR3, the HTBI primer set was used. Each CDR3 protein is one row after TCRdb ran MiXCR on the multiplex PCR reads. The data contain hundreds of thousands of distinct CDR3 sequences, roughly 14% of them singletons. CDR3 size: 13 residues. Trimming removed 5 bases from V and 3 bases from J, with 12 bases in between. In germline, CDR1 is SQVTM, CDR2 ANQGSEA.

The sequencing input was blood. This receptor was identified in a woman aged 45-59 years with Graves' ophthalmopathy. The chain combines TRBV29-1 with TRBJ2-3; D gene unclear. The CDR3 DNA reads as TGCAGCGTTCAAGGGATAGTTACAGATACGCAGTATTTT. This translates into CSVQGIVTDTQYF.